The 17 T cell receptor beta chains presented below share a single source sample, sequenced in a study of T cells in Graves' hyperthyroidism and ophthalmopathy (dated by TCRdb to between 2018 and 2021). Library method: multiplex PCR. The run used an Illumina HiSeq 2000. The TCR beta CDR3 regions were amplified from RNA transcripts. A first-round RT-PCR of the TCR CDR3 used the HTBI primer set with the Qiagen OneStep RT-PCR kit. The public reads were reprocessed in TCRdb via fastp at Q25 and MiXCR, keeping in-frame beta chains. All rows with the same CDR3 protein become a single entry with the most common DNA and genes. This sample comprises more than 300,000 distinct CDR3 sequences, about 18% of them detected only once. 40% of the sample lies in the top ten. Sequenced material: blood. These receptors all come from a man between 18 and 35 years old with Graves' ophthalmopathy.

There are a few counts of this clonotype. This chain joins TRBV6-2 or TRBV6-3 and TRBJ2-3; perhaps TRBD2 as D (5 bases). The V and J ends lost 5 bases and 1 base respectively, with 16 bases between them. Germline assignment: CDR1 MNHEY and CDR2 SVGEGT. There are 16 residues in the CDR3. The CDR3 DNA reads TGTGCCAGCAGTCCCCCCCCCGGAGGCGGCACAGATACGCAGTATTTT. This sequence encodes CASSPPPGGGTDTQYF.

In its sample, this clonotype was seen a few times. The gene calls are TRBV7-9 and TRBJ1-6, with TRBD1 identical over 9 bases. CDR1 is SEHNR, CDR2 FQNEAQ, per germline (reference sequence). The junction had 4 bases not matched to a gene; V was cut back by 1 base and J by 9 bases. This CDR3 is built from 15 residues. DNA of the CDR3: TGTGCCAGCAGCTTAGACAGGGGGCAGATTTCACCCCTCCACTTT. It translates to CASSLDRGQISPLHF.

This chain's CDR3 is CATSDPLIAMETQYF. CDR3 nucleotide sequence: TGTGCCACCAGTGACCCGTTGATCGCTATGGAGACCCAGTACTTC. The chain couples TRBV24-1 to TRBJ2-5; D not resolved. V shed 4 bases and J shed 5 bases, with 16 bases lying between them. From germline, CDR1 is KGHDR and CDR2 SFDVKD. The CDR3 runs 15 residues.

This clonotype has more than one count but fewer than ten. V and J are TRBV10-3 and TRBJ1-4; TRBD1 is a possible D gene (6 bases). Trimming took off 2 bases at V and 6 bases at J, with 13 bases between the two ends. There are 15 residues in the CDR3. Germline CDR1 reads ENHRY; CDR2 reads SYGVKD. CDR3 nucleotide sequence: TGTGCCATCAGTGAGGACCAGGGGCGGCATGAAAAACTGTTTTTT. This translates into CAISEDQGRHEKLFF.

The chain links TRBV6-2 or TRBV6-3 to TRBJ1-2; D not resolved. Germline V lookup: CDR1 MNHEY, CDR2 SVGEGT. V dropped 9 bases and J dropped 3 bases, with 14 bases sitting between them. The CDR3 contains 13 residues. CDR3 nucleotide sequence: TGTGCCAGTCAATCCAAGTGGGACTATGGCTACACCTTC. Translated: CASQSKWDYGYTF.

The sample holds many counts of this clonotype. The V gene is TRBV20-1, the J gene TRBJ2-2, with TRBD1 matching 7 bases. Losses at the gene ends were 1 base for V and 7 bases for J; bases not matched to a gene: 3. Germline CDR1 and CDR2: DFQATT and SNEGSKA (reference sequence). CDR3 length: 13 amino acids. CDR3 loop: CSARGRGFGELFF. The CDR3 nucleotides are TGCAGTGCTAGAGGCAGGGGGTTCGGGGAGCTGTTTTTT.

The chain is built from TRBV5-1 and TRBJ2-2; possibly TRBD1 or TRBD2 for D (5 bases each). Trimming stripped 4 bases from V and 2 bases from J, with 12 bases between. The CDR3 loop spans 15 amino acids. CDR1 is SGHRS, CDR2 YFSETQ, per germline. The CDR3 sequence: CASSPGPINTGELFF. The CDR3, as DNA: TGCGCCAGCAGCCCGGGACCGATCAACACCGGGGAGCTGTTTTTT.

This clonotype was recorded a few times. The chain has TRBV7-6 and TRBJ1-1, with D tentatively TRBD1 (5 bases). The CDR3 runs 11 residues. Between the trimmed V and J ends, which lost 5 bases and 8 bases, there was a span of 9 bases. Germline V gene data show CDR1 as SGHVS and CDR2 as FNYEAQ. The CDR3 reads CASSLGEEAFF. CDR3 nucleotides: TGTGCCAGCAGCCTGGGGGAGGAAGCTTTCTTT. The variable domain in full, completed from reference TRBV7-6 and TRBJ1-1, reads GAGVSQSPRYKVTKRGQDVALRCDPISGHVSLYWYRQALGQGPEFLTYFNYEAQQDKSGLPNDRFSAERPEGSISTLTIQRTEQRDSAMYRCASSLGEEAFFGQGTRLTVV.

This clonotype has ten or more counts. DNA for the CDR3: TGTGCCAGCAGGCCCCAAGATTGGGAGACCCAGTACTTC. It yields the protein CASRPQDWETQYF. The V and J genes are TRBV3-1 and TRBJ2-5, with no clear D. V lost 6 bases, J lost 5 bases, and 13 bases lay in between. Germline V lookup: CDR1 LGHDT, CDR2 YNNKEL (reference sequence). The CDR3 has 13 residues.

This clonotype was seen more than once but under ten times. A much larger clone differs from this one at a single base, so this may be a read error. V is TRBV7-9 and J is TRBJ1-1, with TRBD1 as a possible D gene (6 bases). The CDR3 covers 13 residues. CDR1 and CDR2 (germline): SEHNR, FQNEAQ (reference sequence). Here the CDR3 DNA reads TGTGCCAGCAGCACGACGAGGGACACTGAAGCTTCCTTT. Its translation: CASSTTRDTEASF. Combining the CDR3 with reference TRBV7-9 and TRBJ1-1 gives the whole variable domain DTGVSQNPRHKITKRGQNVTFRCDPISEHNRLYWYRQTLGQGPEFLTYFQNEAQLEKSRLLSDRFSAERPKGSFSTLEIQRTEQGDSAMYLCASSTTRDTEASFGQGTRLTVV.

This clonotype was recorded many times. This chain uses TRBV5-8 with TRBJ1-1, with TRBD1 matching over 7 bases. Germline V gene data show CDR1 as SGHTS and CDR2 as YDEGEE. V shed 1 base, J shed 7 bases, and the junction held 7 bases outside the gene matches. This CDR3 has 14 residues. CDR3 protein: CASSLPGGNGEAFF. CDR3 in DNA: TGTGCCAGCAGCTTGCCAGGGGGAAATGGTGAAGCTTTCTTT.

This clonotype was counted only a few times. V and J are TRBV13 and TRBJ1-2; 9 positions agree with TRBD1. Germline V gives CDR1 PRHDT, CDR2 FYEKMQ (reference sequence). This CDR3 comprises 17 residues. Trimming took 5 bases from V and 8 from J; bases not matched to a gene: 18. CDR3 sequence: CASSTRYGTGGGDGYTF. The CDR3 DNA is TGTGCCAGCAGCACGCGCTACGGAACAGGGGGCGGGGACGGCTACACCTTC.

At least ten counts were recorded for this clonotype. The V and J genes are TRBV2 and TRBJ2-5; maybe TRBD1 (5 bases). The CDR3 loop spans 15 amino acids. The germline V gene encodes CDR1 SNHLY and CDR2 FYNNEI. Trimming cost V 1 base and J 5 bases, with 14 bases left between them. The chain's CDR3 is CASSEDLSQAETQYF. DNA for the CDR3: TGTGCCAGCAGTGAAGACCTGTCACAGGCGGAGACCCAGTACTTC. Looking up the rest from reference TRBV2 and TRBJ2-5 gives the full variable domain: EPEVTQTPSHQVTQMGQEVILRCVPISNHLYFYWYRQILGQKVEFLVSFYNNEISEKSEIFDDQFSVERPDGSNFTLKIRSTKLEDSAMYFCASSEDLSQAETQYFGPGTRLLVL.

The table lists this clonotype with a few counts. The chain employs TRBV6-1 and TRBJ2-5, with 11 bases that match TRBD2. The junction had 9 bases not matched to a gene; V was cut back by 5 bases and J by 1 base. CDR3 length: 17 residues. Per germline, CDR1 MNHNS and CDR2 SASEGT. CDR3 sequence (DNA): TGTGCCAGCAGTTCACCCTCTAGCGGGGGGTTCCAAGAGACCCAGTACTTC. Amino acids: CASSSPSSGGFQETQYF.

The V and J genes are TRBV3-1 and TRBJ2-1; D is perhaps TRBD1 (5 bases). This CDR3 comprises 16 residues. V lost 0 bases to trimming and J lost 0 bases, with 9 bases between them. Germline V gene data show CDR1 as LGHDT and CDR2 as YNNKEL (reference sequence). Here the CDR3 DNA reads TGTGCCAGCAGCCAAGAGGGGCTCAACTCCTACAATGAGCAGTTCTTC. This gives the protein CASSQEGLNSYNEQFF.

About this clonotype itself: A clone one base away is much larger, so this may be a read error. This chain links TRBV6-5 with TRBJ1-2; 9 nucleotides line up with TRBD1. The CDR3 runs 14 residues. Germline-derived CDR1 and CDR2 are MNHEY and SVGAGI. The CDR3 DNA reads TGTGTCAGCAGTTCCGGGACAGGGAACTATGGCTACACCTTC. Protein product: CVSSSGTGNYGYTF.

This chain connects TRBV5-1 to TRBJ2-7, with a possible D match to TRBD1 (6 bases). CDR1 and CDR2 from the germline V gene are SGHRS and YFSETQ. Trimming pared 0 bases from V and 6 bases from J, leaving 10 bases between. This CDR3 spans 13 amino acids. The CDR3 reads CASSLVLGGEQYF. CDR3 in DNA: TGCGCCAGCAGCTTGGTCTTAGGGGGCGAGCAGTACTTC.